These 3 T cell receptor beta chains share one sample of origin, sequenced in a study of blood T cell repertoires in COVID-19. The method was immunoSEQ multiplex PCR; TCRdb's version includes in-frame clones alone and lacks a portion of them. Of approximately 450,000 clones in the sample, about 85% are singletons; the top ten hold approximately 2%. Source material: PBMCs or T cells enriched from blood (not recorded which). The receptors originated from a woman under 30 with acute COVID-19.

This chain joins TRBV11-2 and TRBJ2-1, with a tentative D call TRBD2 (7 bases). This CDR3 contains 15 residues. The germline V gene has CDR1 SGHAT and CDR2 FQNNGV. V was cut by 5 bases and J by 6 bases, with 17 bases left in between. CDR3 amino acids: CASSPRGAGGNEQFF. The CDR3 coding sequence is TGTGCCAGCAGCCCTCGGGGGGCCGGTGGCAATGAGCAGTTCTTC. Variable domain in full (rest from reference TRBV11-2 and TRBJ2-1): EAGVAQSPRYKIIEKRQSVAFWCNPISGHATLYWYQQILGQGPKLLIQFQNNGVVDDSQLPKDRFSAERLKGVDSTLKIQPAKLEDSAVYLCASSPRGAGGNEQFFGPGTRLTVL.

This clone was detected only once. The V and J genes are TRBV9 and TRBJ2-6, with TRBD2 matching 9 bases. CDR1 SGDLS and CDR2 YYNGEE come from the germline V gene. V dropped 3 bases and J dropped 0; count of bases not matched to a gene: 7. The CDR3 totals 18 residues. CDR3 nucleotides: TGTGCCAGCAGCGCCGTAGCGGGGGCCGTCTCTGGGGCCAACGTCCTGACTTTC. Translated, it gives CASSAVAGAVSGANVLTF.

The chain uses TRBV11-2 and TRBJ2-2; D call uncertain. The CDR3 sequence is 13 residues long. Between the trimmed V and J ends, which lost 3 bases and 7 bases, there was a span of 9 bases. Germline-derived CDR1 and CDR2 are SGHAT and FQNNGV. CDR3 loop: CASSLRAHGELFF. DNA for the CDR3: TGTGCCAGCAGCTTGAGAGCCCACGGGGAGCTGTTTTTT.